This TCR beta chain derives from a study of blood T cell repertoires in COVID-19. Background on the study: There were acute and convalescent COVID-19 samples, and they came from the United States, Italy and Spain.

Per the authors' pipeline: Counts of nucleated cells, estimated from reference gene primer amplification, were obtained. Sequenced by immunoSEQ multiplex PCR; TCRdb stores in-frame clones only, minus some. From that table come the V and J calls and clone size; the DNA was used to work out D and trimming. The sample records about 200,000 clones, 84% being singletons. Germline V gene sequence: CDR1 SGHNT, CDR2 YYREEE (reference sequence). Trimming took 3 bases from V and 4 from J; bases not matched to a gene: 6. The CDR3 totals 16 residues. The chain has TRBV5-4 and TRBJ2-2; 10 nucleotides line up with TRBD1. The receptor was derived from a woman aged 50 to 60 with active or convalescent COVID-19. Sequencing was performed on peripheral blood. The DNA of the CDR3 is TGTGCCAGCAGCTGGGCCGGGACAGGGGTCACCGGGGAGCTGTTTTTT. Translated, it gives CASSWAGTGVTGELFF.